This T cell receptor (beta chain) was obtained from a study of T cell changes during pregnancy in multiple sclerosis. This clone was counted once. Germline V gene sequence: CDR1 SGHRS, CDR2 YFSETQ. The V end lost 0 bases, the J end lost 0 bases, and 16 bases lay between the germline ends. The CDR3 runs 18 residues. Assay used: immunoSEQ multiplex PCR; TCRdb lists only in-frame clones, some missing. The sample includes tens of thousands of clones, over 90% of them seen just once. The TCR sequence derives from a female donor with multiple sclerosis, enrolled in a pregnancy study. The sample consisted of CD8+ T cells from peripheral blood mononuclear cells, taken in the third trimester of pregnancy. The chain recombines TRBV5-1 with TRBJ1-3; the D gene is possibly TRBD1 (6 bases). As DNA, the CDR3 is TGCGCCAGCAGCTTGGCCGGACAGCCGGGGGGCTCTGGAAACACCATATATTTT. Translated, it gives CASSLAGQPGGSGNTIYF.